Listed here are 11 T cell receptor beta chains from one sample, sequenced in a study of control samples from healthy donors and cancer patients. Libraries were prepared by immunoSEQ multiplex PCR; TCRdb keeps only in-frame clonotypes and omits some of them. The repertoire holds 30,000 to 40,000 clones, 93% seen once, with roughly 1.7% in the top ten. Sequencing was done on a sample of PBMCs. The receptors derive from a man aged 35-49 years with colorectal cancer.

This clone has only a few counts. This chain connects TRBV7-9 to TRBJ1-2, with 9 bases lining up with TRBD1. The CDR3 is 14 amino acids. The trim removed 7 bases at V and 5 bases at J, leaving 8 bases unmatched. The V gene's germline CDR1 is SEHNR and CDR2 FQNEAQ (reference sequence). This CDR3 is CASKPGQGNYGYTF. The CDR3 DNA reads as TGTGCCAGCAAGCCGGGACAGGGAAATTATGGCTACACCTTC.

The genes are TRBV21-1 and TRBJ2-7; the table gives TRBD2 as D, unverified against the DNA. TRBV21-1 is a known pseudogene. CDR3 length: 19 residues. The CDR3 coding sequence is TGTGCCAGCAGCAAACGGTCCGGCCTCCTAGCGGGGGTTACCTACGAGCAGTACTTC. This gives the protein CASSKRSGLLAGVTYEQYF.

This chain joins TRBV4-1 and TRBJ2-1; 14 positions agree with TRBD2. Germline CDR1 is MGHRA and CDR2 is YSYEKL. The CDR3 totals 20 residues. V dropped 1 base and J dropped 0; count of bases not matched to a gene: 8. The CDR3 spells CASSQAVGTSGGHSYNEQFF. The CDR3 nucleotides are TGCGCCAGCAGCCAAGCAGTCGGGACTAGCGGGGGCCACTCCTACAATGAGCAGTTCTTC.

The CDR3 reads CASSYQNYGYTF. CDR3 nucleotide sequence: TGTGCCAGCAGTTATCAAAACTATGGCTACACCTTC. The rearrangement joins TRBV6-2 or TRBV6-3 to TRBJ1-2; D is undetermined. The CDR3 consists of 12 residues. V lost 3 bases and J 2 bases, leaving 4 bases between the germline ends. The germline CDR1 and CDR2 sequences are MNHEY and SVGEGT.

This chain uses TRBV5-1 with TRBJ2-7, with D perhaps assigned TRBD1 or TRBD2 (5 bases each). The germline V gene encodes CDR1 SGHRS and CDR2 YFSETQ. The CDR3 covers 15 residues. Trimming left V 0 bases short and J 3 bases short, with 13 bases between. CDR3 region: CASSLEGTPSYEQYF. In DNA form, the CDR3 reads TGCGCCAGCAGCTTGGAAGGGACCCCCAGCTACGAGCAGTACTTC.

This chain connects TRBV7-9 to TRBJ1-2, with 7 bases matching TRBD1. V shed 1 base, J shed 5 bases, and the junction held 1 base outside the gene matches. This CDR3 comprises 13 residues. The germline gives CDR1 SEHNR, CDR2 FQNEAQ (reference sequence). For the CDR3, the DNA is TGTGCCAGCAGCTTAGGGGGACAGTATGGCTACACCTTC. Amino acids: CASSLGGQYGYTF.

This clone appeared once. The CDR3 bases are TGCGCCAGCAGCTTGGCAGGGGACTATGGCTACACCTTC. Translating it yields CASSLAGDYGYTF. This chain connects TRBV5-1 to TRBJ1-2; possibly TRBD1 for D (6 bases). Germline V gene data show CDR1 as SGHRS and CDR2 as YFSETQ. This CDR3 is built from 13 residues. V was clipped by 0 bases and J by 3 bases, with 6 bases between them.

This chain joins TRBV19 and TRBJ2-2; D may match TRBD1 or TRBD2 (5 bases each). From germline, CDR1 is LNHDA and CDR2 SQIVND (reference sequence). The CDR3 runs to 15 residues. V was trimmed by 3 bases and J by 4 bases, leaving 12 bases between them. CDR3 sequence: CASSIDRGRTGELFF. The CDR3 nucleotides read TGTGCCAGTAGTATCGATAGGGGACGCACCGGGGAGCTGTTTTTT.

The V and J genes are TRBV5-6 and TRBJ1-5; D unresolved. This CDR3 has 15 amino acids. Trimming removed 4 bases at V and 7 bases at J, with 18 bases between. CDR1 is SGHDT and CDR2 is YYEEEE in the germline V gene. The CDR3 DNA is TGTGCCAGCAGCCAGTCAGTACGGCCTCACCAGCCCCAGCATTTT. The encoded protein is CASSQSVRPHQPQHF.

This chain connects TRBV7-3 to TRBJ2-2; D unclear. The V and J ends lost 6 bases and 1 base respectively, with 6 bases between them. The germline V gene encodes CDR1 SGHTA and CDR2 FQGTGA. The length of the CDR3 is 13 residues. CDR3 amino acids: CASRPGNTGELFF. DNA for the CDR3: TGTGCCAGCAGGCCGGGGAACACCGGGGAGCTGTTTTTT. The variable domain in full, with the rest retrieved from reference TRBV7-3 and TRBJ2-2, is GAGVSQTPSNKVTEKGKYVELRCDPISGHTALYWYRQSLGQGPEFLIYFQGTGAADDSGLPNDRFFAVRPEGSVSTLKIQRTERGDSAVYLCASRPGNTGELFFGEGSRLTVL.

The rearrangement uses TRBV2 and TRBJ2-7, with 7 bases identical to TRBD1. CDR3 size: 13 residues. Germline values: CDR1 SNHLY, CDR2 FYNNEI. J gave up 3 bases and V 5 bases, and 4 bases lay outside the gene matches. CDR3 sequence (DNA): TGTGCCAGCAGTCGGGACAGAGACTACGAGCAGTACTTC. This translates into CASSRDRDYEQYF. Complete variable domain (other parts from reference TRBV2 and TRBJ2-7): EPEVTQTPSHQVTQMGQEVILRCVPISNHLYFYWYRQILGQKVEFLVSFYNNEISEKSEIFDDQFSVERPDGSNFTLKIRSTKLEDSAMYFCASSRDRDYEQYFGPGTRLTVT.